The next 9 T cell receptor beta chains were all read from a single sample in a study of cytomegalovirus exposure and HLA in healthy donors. The study ran its PCR with 60 Vbeta and 13 Jbeta primers. The assay was immunoSEQ multiplex PCR, and TCRdb's table has in-frame clones only and misses some. This repertoire shows around 150,000 clones, approximately 83% found once; its top ten account for roughly 4.5%. Sequences were obtained from PBMCs. These TCRs come from a man aged 40-49 years in good health and CMV-seropositive.

This clone was seen a few times. The rearrangement uses TRBV5-6 and TRBJ2-5, with D possibly matching TRBD1 (6 bases). Germline lookup yields CDR1 SGHDT and CDR2 YYEEEE. The CDR3 contains 14 residues. Trimming took off 4 bases at V and 1 base at J, with 11 bases between the two ends. CDR3 coding DNA: TGTGCCAGCAGCGGAACAGGGTTCCAAGAGACCCAGTACTTC. This sequence encodes CASSGTGFQETQYF.

This clone was counted between two and nine times. The V call is TRBV7-8, the J call TRBJ2-3, with D possibly being TRBD2 (5 bases). The V gene's germline CDR1 is SGHVS and CDR2 FQNEAQ. Between the trimmed V and J ends, which lost 2 bases and 5 bases, there was a span of 14 bases. This CDR3 spans 15 amino acids. CDR3 DNA sequence: TGTGCCAGCAGCTTACCCGGGGTCCTTGAAGATACGCAGTATTTT. Protein sequence: CASSLPGVLEDTQYF.

This clone was found once. The chain's CDR3 is CASSFTGVKEKLFF. CDR3 nucleotide sequence: TGCGCCAGCAGCTTTACAGGGGTGAAAGAAAAACTGTTTTTT. The chain combines TRBV5-1 with TRBJ1-4; 7 positions match TRBD1. The CDR3 runs 14 residues. Losses at the gene ends were 2 bases for V and 8 bases for J; bases not matched to a gene: 6. The germline CDR1 and CDR2 sequences are SGHRS and YFSETQ.

The chain has TRBV7-2 and TRBJ2-5, with 10 bases that match TRBD2. The CDR3 loop spans 15 amino acids. V was clipped by 3 bases and J by 6 bases; unmatched bases: 7. From germline, CDR1 is SGHTA and CDR2 FQGNSA. DNA of the CDR3: TGTGCCAGCAGCTTTCCCCTAGCGGGAGCGCAGACCCAGTACTTC. Protein product: CASSFPLAGAQTQYF.

This clone showed up just a few times. The genes are TRBV2 and TRBJ2-3; 10 positions agree with TRBD2. Trimming removed 7 bases from V and 7 bases from J; junction bases left unmatched: 8. The CDR3 is made up of 14 amino acids. Looked up from germline, CDR1 is SNHLY and CDR2 is FYNNEI. The CDR3 region has the DNA TGTGCCAGCAAGCTAGCGGGAGAAACGCATACGCAGTATTTT. Amino acids: CASKLAGETHTQYF.

This chain joins TRBV18 and TRBJ1-4, with D perhaps TRBD1 (6 bases). The CDR3 is 15 residues long. Germline CDR1 KGHSH, CDR2 LQKENI. Deletions cut 4 bases from V and 8 bases from J, with 17 bases between. The CDR3 sequence: CASSRGQGMGEKLFF. The CDR3 DNA reads as TGTGCCAGCTCACGGGGGCAGGGTATGGGAGAAAAACTGTTTTTT.

The chain employs TRBV10-2 and TRBJ2-7, with TRBD2 matching over 9 bases. V trimming: 8 bases; J trimming: 5 bases; junction bases outside the gene matches: 7. Germline assignment: CDR1 WSHSY and CDR2 SAAADI. The CDR3 sequence is 13 residues long. CDR3 sequence reads: CASCGGAADEQYF. In DNA form, the CDR3 reads TGCGCCAGCTGCGGGGGGGCAGCAGACGAGCAGTACTTC.

The V and J genes are TRBV29-1 and TRBJ2-2; D not resolved. Deletions cut 6 bases from V and 1 base from J, with 15 bases between. CDR3 length: 15 residues. Per germline, CDR1 SQVTM and CDR2 ANQGSEA. The CDR3 protein is CSVADWQKNTGELFF. Written as DNA, the CDR3 is TGCAGCGTCGCCGACTGGCAGAAGAACACCGGGGAGCTGTTTTTT.

The chain joins TRBV6-5 to TRBJ2-7, with a tentative D call TRBD2 (6 bases). V lost 6 bases, J lost 2 bases, and 17 bases lay in between. The CDR3 has 15 residues. Germline lookup yields CDR1 MNHEY and CDR2 SVGAGI. The CDR3 loop reads CASRVDWGLAYEQYF. Here the CDR3 DNA reads TGTGCCAGCAGGGTAGATTGGGGACTGGCCTACGAGCAGTACTTC.